Following are 9 T cell receptor beta chains from one sample sequenced in a study of blood T cell repertoires in COVID-19. Assay used: immunoSEQ multiplex PCR; TCRdb lists only in-frame clones, some missing. The profile covers some 190,000 clones, with roughly 80% appearing a single time and around 12% taken by the ten largest. Sequencing was performed on peripheral blood. The origin of the receptors is a woman aged 45 to 65 with acute or convalescent COVID-19.

This clone was counted once. The rearrangement links TRBV6-5 to TRBJ1-4; D is possibly TRBD1 (5 bases). This CDR3 comprises 15 residues. The germline CDR1 and CDR2 sequences are MNHEY and SVGAGI. Trimming left V 0 bases short and J 5 bases short, with 10 bases between. The CDR3 protein is CASSYSGVGNEKLFF. CDR3 coding DNA: TGTGCCAGCAGTTACTCAGGGGTGGGGAATGAAAAACTGTTTTTT.

V usage is TRBV24-1 and J usage is TRBJ1-5; the D is unclear. The germline V gene encodes CDR1 KGHDR and CDR2 SFDVKD. V was shortened by 3 bases and J by 1 base, with 12 bases between the two germline ends. CDR3 length: 16 residues. The CDR3 loop is CATSDPGSGSNQPQHF. CDR3 sequence (DNA): TGTGCCACCAGTGATCCCGGGAGTGGGAGCAATCAGCCCCAGCATTTT.

This clone was seen once. Here the CDR3 reads CASSFEGWEIHNEQFF. DNA of the CDR3: TGTGCCAGCAGCTTTGAGGGCTGGGAAATTCACAATGAGCAGTTCTTC. The chain links TRBV7-9 to TRBJ2-1; D might be TRBD2 (5 bases). The germline gives CDR1 SEHNR, CDR2 FQNEAQ (reference sequence). V lost 3 bases and J 5 bases, leaving 17 bases between the germline ends. The CDR3 has 16 amino acids. The full variable domain, rest sourced from reference TRBV7-9 and TRBJ2-1, is DTGVSQNPRHKITKRGQNVTFRCDPISEHNRLYWYRQTLGQGPEFLTYFQNEAQLEKSRLLSDRFSAERPKGSFSTLEIQRTEQGDSAMYLCASSFEGWEIHNEQFFGPGTRLTVL.

This CDR3 reads CASSLVRDNEQFF. The CDR3 DNA follows: TGTGCCAGCAGCTTAGTACGGGACAATGAGCAGTTCTTC. This chain joins TRBV7-2 and TRBJ2-1; no reliable D call. V dropped 1 base and J dropped 5 bases, with 6 bases sitting between them. The V gene's germline CDR1 is SGHTA and CDR2 FQGNSA. This CDR3 spans 13 amino acids.

The chain combines TRBV28 with TRBJ1-6, with 8 bases aligning to TRBD1. The V gene end was trimmed by 5 bases and the J gene end by 7 bases; junction bases not matched to a gene: 7. This CDR3 comprises 15 residues. Germline CDR1 MDHEN, CDR2 SYDVKM. Here the CDR3 DNA reads TGTGCCAGCAGTCTTCCGGGACAGGTGAATTCACCCCTCCACTTT. Its protein is CASSLPGQVNSPLHF.

V gene TRBV28 combines with J gene TRBJ2-3; 7 nucleotides align to TRBD2. The length of the CDR3 is 15 residues. V gave up 10 bases and J gave up 0 bases; unmatched junction bases: 10. Germline V gives CDR1 MDHEN, CDR2 SYDVKM. CDR3 region: CATTGGGTSTDTQYF. Written as DNA, the CDR3 is TGTGCCACCACGGGGGGAGGGACTAGCACAGATACGCAGTATTTT.

The V gene is TRBV28, the J gene TRBJ1-2, with a weak D call TRBD1 (5 bases). The V gene lost 8 bases and the J gene lost 8 bases, with 18 bases spanning the gap. There are 13 residues in the CDR3. Germline V CDR1 and CDR2: MDHEN, SYDVKM. The CDR3 loop reads CASEGADLEGYTF. In DNA form, the CDR3 reads TGTGCCAGCGAAGGGGCGGATCTTGAAGGCTACACCTTC.

The J gene is TRBJ2-3, the V gene TRBV6-5, with D perhaps TRBD2 (6 bases). The ends were cut back, 10 bases at V and 6 bases at J, with 23 bases in the middle. This CDR3 has 15 residues. Germline-derived CDR1 and CDR2 are MNHEY and SVGAGI. CDR3 protein: CATRLYGGGRDTQYF. CDR3 sequence (DNA): TGTGCCACACGACTATATGGCGGAGGGAGGGATACGCAGTATTTT.

The rearrangement links TRBV25-1 to TRBJ1-2, with D possibly being TRBD1 (5 bases). In germline, CDR1 is MGHDK, CDR2 SYGVNS. The V end was cut by 8 bases, the J end by 4 bases, with 8 bases between. This CDR3 is 11 amino acids long. The CDR3 region is CASGQGYGYTF. The CDR3 nucleotides read TGTGCCAGCGGCCAGGGCTATGGCTACACCTTC.